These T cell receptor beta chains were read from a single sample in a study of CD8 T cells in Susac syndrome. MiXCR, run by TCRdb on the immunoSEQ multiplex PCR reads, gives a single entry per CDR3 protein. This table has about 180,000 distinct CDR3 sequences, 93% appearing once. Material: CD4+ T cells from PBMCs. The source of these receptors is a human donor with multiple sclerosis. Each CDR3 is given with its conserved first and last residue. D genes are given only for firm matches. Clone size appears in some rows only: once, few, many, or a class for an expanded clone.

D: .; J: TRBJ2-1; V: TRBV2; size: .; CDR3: CASSSYFYEQFF; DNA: TGTGCCAGCTCCAGTTACTTCTATGAGCAGTTCTTC
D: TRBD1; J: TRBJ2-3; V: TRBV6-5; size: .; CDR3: CASRTDRGNTDTQYF; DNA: TGTGCCAGCAGAACGGACAGGGGGAACACAGATACGCAGTATTTT
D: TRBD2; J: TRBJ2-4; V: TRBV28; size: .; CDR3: CASSLLAGGVAKNIQYF; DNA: TGTGCCAGCAGTCTACTAGCGGGAGGGGTAGCCAAAAACATTCAGTACTTC
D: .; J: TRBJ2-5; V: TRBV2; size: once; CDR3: CASRGGLSAETQYF; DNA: TGTGCCAGCAGGGGCGGATTAAGCGCGGAGACCCAGTACTTC
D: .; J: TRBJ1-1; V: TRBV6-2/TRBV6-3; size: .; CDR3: CASSFVGGIEAFF; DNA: TGTGCCAGCAGTTTTGTTGGAGGTATTGAAGCTTTCTTT
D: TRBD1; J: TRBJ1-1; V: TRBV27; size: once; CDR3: CASSQPHRGTEAFF; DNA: TGTGCCAGCAGTCAACCCCACAGGGGCACTGAAGCTTTCTTT
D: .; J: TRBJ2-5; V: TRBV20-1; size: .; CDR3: CSAYFAGWNWETQYF; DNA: TGCAGTGCTTATTTCGCGGGTTGGAACTGGGAGACCCAGTACTTC
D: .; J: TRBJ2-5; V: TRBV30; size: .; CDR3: CAWSGPVGSETQYF; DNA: TGTGCCTGGAGTGGGCCCGTAGGTTCGGAGACCCAGTACTTC
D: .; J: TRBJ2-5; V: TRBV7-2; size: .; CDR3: CASSLNQGVAGVKETQYF; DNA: TGTGCCAGCAGCTTAAATCAGGGGGTGGCGGGAGTCAAAGAGACCCAGTACTTC
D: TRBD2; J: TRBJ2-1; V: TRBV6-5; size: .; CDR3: CASSYSLGLAGDHDNEQFF; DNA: TGTGCCAGCAGTTACTCTTTGGGGTTAGCGGGCGACCATGACAATGAGCAGTTCTTC
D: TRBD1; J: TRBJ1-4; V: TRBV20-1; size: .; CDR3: CSAEGASEKLFF; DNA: TGCAGTGCGGAGGGGGCTAGTGAAAAACTGTTTTTT
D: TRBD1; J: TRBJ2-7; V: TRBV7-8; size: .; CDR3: CASSLVYGLGQLHEQYF; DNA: TGTGCCAGCAGCTTAGTATATGGTTTGGGACAGCTCCACGAGCAGTACTTC
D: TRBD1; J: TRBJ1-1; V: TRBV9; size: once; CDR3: CASSVAGQDIGEAFF; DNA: TGTGCCAGCAGCGTAGCGGGACAGGACATAGGTGAAGCTTTCTTT
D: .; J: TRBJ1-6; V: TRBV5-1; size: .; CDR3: CASRPTGGSYNSPLHF; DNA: TGCGCCAGCAGGCCTACAGGTGGATCCTATAATTCACCCCTCCACTTT
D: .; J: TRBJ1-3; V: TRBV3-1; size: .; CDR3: CASSQVAGGDIYF; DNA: TGTGCCAGCAGCCAAGTCGCCGGCGGTGACATATATTTT
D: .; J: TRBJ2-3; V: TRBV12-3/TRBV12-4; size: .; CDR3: CATSTRDPDTQYF; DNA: TGTGCCACCTCCACAAGGGACCCAGATACGCAGTATTTT
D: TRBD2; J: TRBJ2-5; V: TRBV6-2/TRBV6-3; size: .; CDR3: CASSPSPGLAGETQYF; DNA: TGTGCCAGCAGTCCATCCCCGGGACTAGCTGGGGAGACCCAGTACTTC
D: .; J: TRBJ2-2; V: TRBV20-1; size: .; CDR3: CSARDLKASRNTGELFF; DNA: TGCAGTGCTAGAGATCTCAAGGCTAGTAGGAACACCGGGGAGCTGTTTTTT
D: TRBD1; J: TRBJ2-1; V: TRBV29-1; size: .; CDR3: CSVEATGGLGNEQFF; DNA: TGCAGCGTTGAGGCCACAGGGGGCTTGGGCAATGAGCAGTTCTTC
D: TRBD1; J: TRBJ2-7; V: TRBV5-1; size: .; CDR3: CASTQGQGAYEQYF; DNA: TGCGCCAGCACCCAAGGACAGGGGGCCTACGAGCAGTACTTC